Listed below are T cell receptor beta chains from one sample, sequenced in a study of shared clonotypes between healthy human individuals. TCRdb's copy holds only in-frame clones and misses some; the assay was immunoSEQ multiplex PCR. This table has around 2,000,000 clones, 93% appearing once. The sample consisted of naive CD8+ T cells from PBMCs. These receptors originate from a man aged 18 to 35 in good health. Some clones in this sample may be carry-over from other donors' samples. Each CDR3 is given with its conserved first and last residue. The order of the fields is D gene, J gene, V gene, CDR3 protein, CDR3 DNA. The D gene is left open where the match is weak.

d_gene: -
j_gene: TRBJ2-7
v_gene: TRBV27
CDR3aa: CASSTDSKSPPYEQYF
CDR3nt: TGTGCCAGCAGCACGGACAGCAAGAGTCCCCCTTACGAGCAGTACTTC

d_gene: TRBD2
j_gene: TRBJ2-5
v_gene: TRBV4-1
CDR3aa: CASSQAGVEQETQYF
CDR3nt: TGCGCCAGCAGCCAGGCGGGAGTTGAGCAAGAGACCCAGTACTTC

d_gene: TRBD1
j_gene: TRBJ2-1
v_gene: TRBV29-1
CDR3aa: CSDRGHEQFF
CDR3nt: TGCAGCGACAGGGGGCATGAGCAGTTCTTC

d_gene: TRBD2
j_gene: TRBJ2-3
v_gene: TRBV27
CDR3aa: CASSLLGTSGSADTQYF
CDR3nt: TGTGCCAGCAGCCTACTTGGGACTAGCGGGAGTGCAGATACGCAGTATTTT

d_gene: TRBD1
j_gene: TRBJ2-1
v_gene: TRBV2
CDR3aa: CASFGQGSREQFF
CDR3nt: TGTGCCAGCTTCGGACAGGGGTCTCGTGAGCAGTTCTTC

d_gene: TRBD2
j_gene: TRBJ2-7
v_gene: TRBV19
CDR3aa: CASSRTSGSGEQYF
CDR3nt: TGTGCCAGTAGCCGGACTAGCGGGAGTGGCGAGCAGTACTTC

d_gene: TRBD2
j_gene: TRBJ2-4
v_gene: TRBV27
CDR3aa: CASSLVSGEGTKNIQYF
CDR3nt: TGTGCCAGCAGTTTAGTTTCGGGGGAGGGGACCAAAAACATTCAGTACTTC

d_gene: -
j_gene: TRBJ1-4
v_gene: TRBV6-6
CDR3aa: CASNRATNEKLFF
CDR3nt: TGTGCCAGCAACAGAGCAACTAATGAAAAACTGTTTTTT

d_gene: -
j_gene: TRBJ2-7
v_gene: TRBV4-2
CDR3aa: CASSHTSGTYSYEQYF
CDR3nt: TGTGCCAGCAGCCATACCTCCGGGACATATTCCTACGAGCAGTACTTC

d_gene: TRBD2
j_gene: TRBJ2-1
v_gene: TRBV19
CDR3aa: CAISTGGYEQFF
CDR3nt: TGTGCCATCTCCACCGGGGGGTATGAGCAGTTCTTC

d_gene: -
j_gene: TRBJ2-5
v_gene: TRBV11-2
CDR3aa: CASSSGTLRQETQYF
CDR3nt: TGTGCCAGCAGCTCCGGGACACTGAGACAAGAGACCCAGTACTTC

d_gene: -
j_gene: TRBJ2-1
v_gene: TRBV27
CDR3aa: CASSLSAAYEQFF
CDR3nt: TGTGCCAGCAGTCTATCTGCAGCTTATGAGCAGTTCTTC

d_gene: -
j_gene: TRBJ2-7
v_gene: TRBV28
CDR3aa: CASSSTLSAIYEQYF
CDR3nt: TGTGCCAGCAGTTCCACCTTAAGCGCAATATACGAGCAGTACTTC

d_gene: -
j_gene: TRBJ2-5
v_gene: TRBV7-9
CDR3aa: CASSFPTAETQYF
CDR3nt: TGTGCCAGCAGCTTCCCTACGGCAGAGACCCAGTACTTC

d_gene: -
j_gene: TRBJ1-2
v_gene: TRBV5-5
CDR3aa: CASSLIRQVNYGYTF
CDR3nt: TGTGCCAGCAGCTTGATTAGGCAGGTTAATTATGGCTACACCTTC

d_gene: -
j_gene: TRBJ1-1
v_gene: TRBV19
CDR3aa: CASSIRDMNTEAFF
CDR3nt: TGTGCCAGTAGTATAAGAGACATGAACACTGAAGCTTTCTTT

d_gene: TRBD1
j_gene: TRBJ2-1
v_gene: TRBV9
CDR3aa: CASSVVTGDNEQFF
CDR3nt: TGTGCCAGCAGCGTAGTCACAGGGGACAATGAGCAGTTCTTC

d_gene: -
j_gene: TRBJ2-1
v_gene: TRBV28
CDR3aa: CASSHNRDDRFSYNEQFF
CDR3nt: TGTGCCAGCAGTCATAACCGGGACGATCGTTTCTCCTACAATGAGCAGTTCTTC

d_gene: TRBD2
j_gene: TRBJ2-7
v_gene: TRBV11-2
CDR3aa: CASSYNGGRAPGEQYF
CDR3nt: TGTGCCAGCAGCTACAACGGCGGGAGGGCCCCGGGCGAGCAGTACTTC

d_gene: TRBD1
j_gene: TRBJ2-3
v_gene: TRBV30
CDR3aa: CAWTLLGGADTQYF
CDR3nt: TGTGCCTGGACCCTACTAGGGGGCGCAGATACGCAGTATTTT

d_gene: -
j_gene: TRBJ1-5
v_gene: TRBV28
CDR3aa: CASRPDGETRPQHF
CDR3nt: TGTGCCAGCAGACCCGACGGTGAAACAAGGCCCCAGCATTTT

d_gene: TRBD2
j_gene: TRBJ2-1
v_gene: TRBV14
CDR3aa: CASSQTRLAGGPRWNEQFF
CDR3nt: TGTGCCAGCAGCCAAACCAGACTAGCGGGAGGGCCGCGGTGGAATGAGCAGTTCTTC